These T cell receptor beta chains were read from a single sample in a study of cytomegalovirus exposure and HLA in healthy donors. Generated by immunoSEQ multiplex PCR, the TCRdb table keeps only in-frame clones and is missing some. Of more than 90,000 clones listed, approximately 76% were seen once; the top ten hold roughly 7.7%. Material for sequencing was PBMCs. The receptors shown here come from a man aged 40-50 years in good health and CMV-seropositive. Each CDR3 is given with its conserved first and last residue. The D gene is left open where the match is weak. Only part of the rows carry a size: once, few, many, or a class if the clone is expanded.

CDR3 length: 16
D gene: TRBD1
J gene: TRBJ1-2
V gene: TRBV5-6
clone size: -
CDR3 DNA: TGTGCCAGCAGCCTGCGGGACAGGGCATCTAACTATGGCTACACCTTC
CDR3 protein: CASSLRDRASNYGYTF

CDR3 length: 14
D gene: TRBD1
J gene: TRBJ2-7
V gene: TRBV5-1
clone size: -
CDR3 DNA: TGCGCCAGCAGACTGGAGGGACAGGGATACGAGCAGTACTTC
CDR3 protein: CASRLEGQGYEQYF

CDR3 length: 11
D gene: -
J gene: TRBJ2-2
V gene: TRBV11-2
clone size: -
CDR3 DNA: TGTGCCAGCAGCCAACAGCGGGAGCTGTTTTTT
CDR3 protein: CASSQQRELFF

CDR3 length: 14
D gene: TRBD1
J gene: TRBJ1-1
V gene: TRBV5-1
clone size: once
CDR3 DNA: TGCGCCAGCAGCTCCAGGGACAGGGCCCCTGAAGCTTTCTTT
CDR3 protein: CASSSRDRAPEAFF

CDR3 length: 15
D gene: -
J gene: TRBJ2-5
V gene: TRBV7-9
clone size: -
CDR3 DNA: TGTGCCAGCAGCTTAGGCGCCCCCAGAGGGGAGACCCAGTACTTC
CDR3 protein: CASSLGAPRGETQYF

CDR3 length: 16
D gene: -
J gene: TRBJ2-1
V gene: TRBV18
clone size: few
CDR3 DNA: TGTGCCAGCTCTCGGGCCGCGCAGCGGTCATACAATGAGCAGTTCTTC
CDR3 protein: CASSRAAQRSYNEQFF

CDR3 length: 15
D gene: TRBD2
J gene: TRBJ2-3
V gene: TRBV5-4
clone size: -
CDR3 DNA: TGTGCCAGCAGCTTGGAGCGGGGGATCACAGATACGCAGTATTTT
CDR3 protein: CASSLERGITDTQYF

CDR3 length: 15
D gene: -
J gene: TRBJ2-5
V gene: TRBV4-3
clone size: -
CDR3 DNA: TGCGCCAGCAGCCAAGCAACTAGCCGACAAGAGACCCAGTACTTC
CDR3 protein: CASSQATSRQETQYF

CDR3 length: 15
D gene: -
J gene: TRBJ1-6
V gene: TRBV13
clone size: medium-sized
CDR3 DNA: TGTGCCAGCAGCTTAACCCCAGGGGTTGCTTCACCCCTCCACTTT
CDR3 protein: CASSLTPGVASPLHF

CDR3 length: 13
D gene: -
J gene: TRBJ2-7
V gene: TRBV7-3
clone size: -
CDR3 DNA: TGTGCCAGCAGCCCTCAAGGAGGGCTCGAGCAGTACTTC
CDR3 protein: CASSPQGGLEQYF

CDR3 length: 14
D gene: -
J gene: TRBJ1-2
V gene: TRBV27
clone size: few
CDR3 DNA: TGTGCCAGCAGTTTGGGGCGATTTAACTATGGCTACACCTTC
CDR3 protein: CASSLGRFNYGYTF

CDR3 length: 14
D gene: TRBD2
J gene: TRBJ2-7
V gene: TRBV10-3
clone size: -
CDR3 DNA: TGTGCCATCAGTGAGACTAGCGGGAGAGCAGAGCAGTACTTC
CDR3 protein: CAISETSGRAEQYF

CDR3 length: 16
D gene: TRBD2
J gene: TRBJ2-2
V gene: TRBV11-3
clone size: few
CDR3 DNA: TGTGCCAGCAGCTTGAGAGCGGGAGGAGGCACCGGGGAGCTGTTTTTT
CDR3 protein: CASSLRAGGGTGELFF

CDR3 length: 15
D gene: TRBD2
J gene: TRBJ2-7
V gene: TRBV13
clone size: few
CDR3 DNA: TGTGCCAGCAGCTTGGGCACTAGCGGGATCGGTGAGCAGTACTTC
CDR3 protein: CASSLGTSGIGEQYF

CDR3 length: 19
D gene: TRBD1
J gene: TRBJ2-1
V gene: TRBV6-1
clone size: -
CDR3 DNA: TGTGCCAGCAGTGAGTGGACAGGGGCCCCCAGTGTGAAATACAATGAGCAGTTCTTC
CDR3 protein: CASSEWTGAPSVKYNEQFF

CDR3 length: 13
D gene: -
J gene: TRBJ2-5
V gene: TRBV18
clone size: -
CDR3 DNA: TGTGCCAGCTCGAGGACACCTCAAGAGACCCAGTACTTC
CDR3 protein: CASSRTPQETQYF

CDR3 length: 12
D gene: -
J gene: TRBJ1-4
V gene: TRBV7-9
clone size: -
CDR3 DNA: TGTGCCAGCAGCTTAGCGGGGAGGAAACTGTTTTTT
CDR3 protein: CASSLAGRKLFF

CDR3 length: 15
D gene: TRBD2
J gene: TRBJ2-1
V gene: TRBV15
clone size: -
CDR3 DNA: TGTGCCACCAGCAGTCGGGACTACCTTTACAATGAGCAGTTCTTC
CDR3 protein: CATSSRDYLYNEQFF

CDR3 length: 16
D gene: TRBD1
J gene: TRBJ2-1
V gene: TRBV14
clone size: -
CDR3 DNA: TGTGCCAGCAGCCAAGTTAGACAGGGGGCCTTCAATGAGCAGTTCTTC
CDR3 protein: CASSQVRQGAFNEQFF

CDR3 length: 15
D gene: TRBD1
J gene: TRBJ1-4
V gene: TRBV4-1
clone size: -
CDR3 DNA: TGCGCCAGCAGCCAAGATGCACAGGGGGATGAAAAACTGTTTTTT
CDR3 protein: CASSQDAQGDEKLFF

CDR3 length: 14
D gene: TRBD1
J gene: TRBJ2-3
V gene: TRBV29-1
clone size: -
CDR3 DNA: TGCAGCGTTGCAAAACAGGGGGCTGGAGATACGCAGTATTTT
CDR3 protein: CSVAKQGAGDTQYF

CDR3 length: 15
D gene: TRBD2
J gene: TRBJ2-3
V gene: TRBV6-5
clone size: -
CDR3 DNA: TGTGCCAGCAGTTACGGAGCGGGAGATACAGATACGCAGTATTTT
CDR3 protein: CASSYGAGDTDTQYF

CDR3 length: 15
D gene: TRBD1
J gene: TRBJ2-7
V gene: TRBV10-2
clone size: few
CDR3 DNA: TGCGCCAGCAGTGAGAGGGACAGGGGGACCTACGAGCAGTACTTC
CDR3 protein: CASSERDRGTYEQYF

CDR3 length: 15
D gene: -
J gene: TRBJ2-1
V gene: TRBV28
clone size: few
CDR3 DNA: TGTGCCAGCAGTTTGGCGGGTGGGTCACACAATGAGCAGTTCTTC
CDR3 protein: CASSLAGGSHNEQFF

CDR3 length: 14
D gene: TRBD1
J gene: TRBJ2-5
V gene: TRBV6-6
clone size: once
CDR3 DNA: TGTGCCAGCAGGCTAGCAGGGGGCCAAGAGACCCAGTACTTC
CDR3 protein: CASRLAGGQETQYF

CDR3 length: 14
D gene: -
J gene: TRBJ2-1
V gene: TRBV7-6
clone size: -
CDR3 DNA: TGTGCCAGCAGCTCTAGACTAACTACAAATGAGCAGTTCTTC
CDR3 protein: CASSSRLTTNEQFF

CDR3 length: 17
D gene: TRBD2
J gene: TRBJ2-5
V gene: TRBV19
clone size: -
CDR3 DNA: TGTGCCAGTAGTATAGATGGGCTTGCGGGGGGGCAAAAGACCCAGTACTTC
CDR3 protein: CASSIDGLAGGQKTQYF

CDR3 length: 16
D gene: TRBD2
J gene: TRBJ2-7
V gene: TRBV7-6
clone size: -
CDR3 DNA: TGTGCCAGCAGCTTACCCCCGACTAGCGGGACCTACGAGCAGTACTTC
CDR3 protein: CASSLPPTSGTYEQYF

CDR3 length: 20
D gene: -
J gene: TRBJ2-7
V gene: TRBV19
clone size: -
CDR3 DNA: TGTGCCAGTAGTGCCCAGGCGCGAGCGGGAGGACAGGGTTGGATCGACGAGCAGTACTTC
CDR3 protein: CASSAQARAGGQGWIDEQYF

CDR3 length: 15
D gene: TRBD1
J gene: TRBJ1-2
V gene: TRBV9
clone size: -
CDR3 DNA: TGTGCCAGCAGCGGGGACAGTAATCGGGCTTATGGCTACACCTTC
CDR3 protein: CASSGDSNRAYGYTF

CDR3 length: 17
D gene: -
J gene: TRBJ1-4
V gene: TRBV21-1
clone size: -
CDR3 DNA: TGTGCCAGCAGCAAAGTGAACAGGAAAGGGGACATTGAAAAACTGTTTTTT
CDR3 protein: CASSKVNRKGDIEKLFF

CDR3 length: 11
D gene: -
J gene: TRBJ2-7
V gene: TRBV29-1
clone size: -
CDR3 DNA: TGCAGCGTTGGGGCAGGCTACGAGCAGTACTTC
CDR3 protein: CSVGAGYEQYF

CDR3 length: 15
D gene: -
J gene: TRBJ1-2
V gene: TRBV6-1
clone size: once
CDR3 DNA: TGTGCCAGCAGTGAATTAGGGACTTCTAACTATGGCTACACCTTC
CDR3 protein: CASSELGTSNYGYTF

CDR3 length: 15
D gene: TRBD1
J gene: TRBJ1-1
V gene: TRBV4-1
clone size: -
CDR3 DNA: TGCGCCAGCAGCCAACCCGGGACAGCGAACACTGAAGCTTTCTTT
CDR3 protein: CASSQPGTANTEAFF

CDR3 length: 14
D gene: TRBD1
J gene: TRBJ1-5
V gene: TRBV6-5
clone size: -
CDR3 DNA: TGTGCCAGCGGCCCTGGACAGGGCTATCAGCCCCAGCATTTT
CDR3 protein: CASGPGQGYQPQHF

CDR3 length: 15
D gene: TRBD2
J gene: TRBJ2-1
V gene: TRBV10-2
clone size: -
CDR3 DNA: TGCGCCAGCAGTTTTATGGGACTAGTGGGGAATGAGCAGTTCTTC
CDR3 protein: CASSFMGLVGNEQFF

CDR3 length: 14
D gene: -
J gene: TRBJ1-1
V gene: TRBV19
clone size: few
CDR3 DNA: TGTGCCAGTAGTAAGACAGGTGAGGACACTGAAGCTTTCTTT
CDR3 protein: CASSKTGEDTEAFF

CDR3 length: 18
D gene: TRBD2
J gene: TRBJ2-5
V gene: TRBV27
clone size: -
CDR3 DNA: TGTGCCAGCAGTTTATCCCCAGGGACTACTTGGTACCAAGAGACCCAGTACTTC
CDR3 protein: CASSLSPGTTWYQETQYF

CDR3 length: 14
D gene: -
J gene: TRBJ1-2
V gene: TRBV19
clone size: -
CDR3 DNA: TGTGCCAGTAGTATACCGACAGAAGTCTATGGCTACACCTTC
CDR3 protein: CASSIPTEVYGYTF

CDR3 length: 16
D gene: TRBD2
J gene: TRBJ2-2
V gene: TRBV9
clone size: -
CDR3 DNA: TGTGCCAGCAGCGTAGGGACGGGGAGGGAGACCGGGGAGCTGTTTTTT
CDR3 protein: CASSVGTGRETGELFF

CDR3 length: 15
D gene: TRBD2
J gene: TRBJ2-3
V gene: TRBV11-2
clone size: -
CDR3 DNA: TGTGCCAGCAGCCCAAGACTAGCGGGAGGAGATACGCAGTATTTT
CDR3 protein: CASSPRLAGGDTQYF

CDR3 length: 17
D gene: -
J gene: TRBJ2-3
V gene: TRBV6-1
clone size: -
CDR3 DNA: TGTGCCAGCAGTGAATCAAAATGGGGAGGGGGGTCAGATACGCAGTATTTT
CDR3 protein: CASSESKWGGGSDTQYF

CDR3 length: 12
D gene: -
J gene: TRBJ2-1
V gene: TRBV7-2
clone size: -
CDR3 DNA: TGTGCCAGCACACAGGGTAGGAATGAGCAGTTCTTC
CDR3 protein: CASTQGRNEQFF

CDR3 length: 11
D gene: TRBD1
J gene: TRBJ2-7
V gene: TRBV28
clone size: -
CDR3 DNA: TGTGCCAGCAGACGGGACAGGGAGCAGTACTTC
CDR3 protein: CASRRDREQYF

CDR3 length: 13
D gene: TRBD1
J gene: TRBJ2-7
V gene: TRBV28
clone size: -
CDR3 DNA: TGTGCCACCTGGGACAGTCGGTCCTACGAGCAGTACTTC
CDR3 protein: CATWDSRSYEQYF

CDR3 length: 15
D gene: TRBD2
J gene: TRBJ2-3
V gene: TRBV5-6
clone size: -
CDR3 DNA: TGTGCCAGCACGGGAGGGTGGCCAGAGGCAGATACGCAGTATTTT
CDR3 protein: CASTGGWPEADTQYF

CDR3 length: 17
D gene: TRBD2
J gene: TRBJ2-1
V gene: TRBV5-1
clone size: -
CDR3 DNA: TGCGCCAGCAGCTTCCGGCCAGGGCTAGCGGGAGAGTATGAGCAGTTCTTC
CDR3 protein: CASSFRPGLAGEYEQFF

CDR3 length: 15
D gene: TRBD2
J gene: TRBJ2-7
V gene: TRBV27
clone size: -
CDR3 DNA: TGTGCCAGCAGTCATAGCGGGAGGGCCGTCTACGAGCAGTACTTC
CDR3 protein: CASSHSGRAVYEQYF

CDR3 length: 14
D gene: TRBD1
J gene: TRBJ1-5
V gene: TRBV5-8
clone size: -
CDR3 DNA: TGTGCCAGCAGCTATACAGGGGGCTATCAGCCCCAGCATTTT
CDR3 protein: CASSYTGGYQPQHF

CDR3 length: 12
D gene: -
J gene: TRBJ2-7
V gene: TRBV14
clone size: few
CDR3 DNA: TGTGCCAGCAGCCAAGATGGGCGAGAGCAGTACTTC
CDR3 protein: CASSQDGREQYF

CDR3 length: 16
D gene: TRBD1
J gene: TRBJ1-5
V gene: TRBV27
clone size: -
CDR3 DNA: TGTGCCAGCAGTTTATTAGGGACAGGGGTCAATCAGCCCCAGCATTTT
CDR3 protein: CASSLLGTGVNQPQHF

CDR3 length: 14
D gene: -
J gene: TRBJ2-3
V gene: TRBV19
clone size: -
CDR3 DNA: TGTGCCAGTAGTATAGGACTACTCACAGATACGCAGTATTTT
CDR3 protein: CASSIGLLTDTQYF

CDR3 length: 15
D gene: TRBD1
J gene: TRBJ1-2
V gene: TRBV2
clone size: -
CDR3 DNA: TGTGCCAGCAGTGTTACCGGGACAGGGGTCTATGGCTACACCTTC
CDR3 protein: CASSVTGTGVYGYTF

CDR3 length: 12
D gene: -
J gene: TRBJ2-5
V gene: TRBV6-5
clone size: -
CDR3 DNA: TGTGCCAGCAGTGAAGCCGGGGGGACCCAGTACTTC
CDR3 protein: CASSEAGGTQYF

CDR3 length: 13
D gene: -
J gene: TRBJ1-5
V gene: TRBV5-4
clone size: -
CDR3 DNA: TGTGCCAGCAGTACCGGGTGGAATCAGCCCCAGCATTTT
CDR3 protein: CASSTGWNQPQHF